A single sample gave rise to the 31 T cell receptor beta chains below, sequenced in a study of T cell clonality in common variable immunodeficiency. Whole-study findings and limits: In common variable immunodeficiency, TCR beta chains reportedly carried fewer deletions and N-nucleotide insertions.

For these TCRs, the target antigens are not known. Data came from immunoSEQ multiplex PCR; TCRdb stores just in-frame clones and leaves some out. This sample carries fewer than 35,000 clones, none of them present only once. The material sequenced was peripheral blood mononuclear cells. The receptor source for this set is a human donor with common variable immunodeficiency.

The table lists this clone with a few counts. CDR3 region: CASSAASTGYKEKLFF. The CDR3 DNA, read in part, is TGTGCCAGCTCAGCGGCTTCGACAGGGTATAAGGAAAAA. The rearrangement joins TRBV18 to TRBJ1-4; 7 bases fit TRBD1. The read ends 3 residues early relative to the CDR3; the germline J gene fills the gap. Trimming cost V 5 bases and J 8 bases; bases outside gene matches: 14. The germline V gene has CDR1 KGHSH and CDR2 LQKENI. This CDR3 has 16 residues.

As regards this clone: The read halts 3 residues ahead of the CDR3 end, with the missing end drawn from the germline J gene. The rearrangement links TRBV6-1 to TRBJ1-1; D gene uncertain. The CDR3 sequence is 12 residues long. Germline CDR1 is MNHNS and CDR2 is SASEGT. The CDR3 DNA, read in part, is TGTGCCAGCAGTGAGCTTACAAGGGAA. Its translation is CASSELTRE. The CDR3 reads in full as CASSELTREAFF.

This clone appeared many times. The sequenced fragment ends 3 residues before the CDR3 boundary, so the rest is inferred from the germline J gene. The genes are TRBV20-1 and TRBJ1-5; perhaps TRBD1 as D (6 bases). This CDR3 comprises 14 residues. Germline V gives CDR1 DFQATT, CDR2 SNEGSKA (reference sequence). V was shortened by 6 bases and J by 3 bases, with 15 bases between the two germline ends. The sequenced part of the CDR3 DNA is TGCAGTGCATCATCAGGGGAATTCAATCAGCCC. Its protein is CSASSGEFNQP. The CDR3, in full, reads CSASSGEFNQPQHF.

This clone was found a few times. The sequenced fragment ends 3 residues before the CDR3 boundary, so the rest is inferred from the germline J gene. This sequence joins TRBV11-2 and TRBJ2-7; D may correspond to TRBD1 or TRBD2 (6 bases each). The V end was cut by 4 bases, the J end by 3 bases, with 13 bases between. Per germline, CDR1 SGHAT and CDR2 FQNNGV. This CDR3 contains 14 residues. Here the CDR3 reads CASSYRDGSYEQYF. The covered CDR3 bases are TGTGCCAGCAGCTACAGGGACGGGAGCTACGAG.

This clone was counted a few times. The observed sequence ends 3 residues before the CDR3 terminus, with the missing tail filled in from the germline J gene. This chain links TRBV30 with TRBJ1-6; perhaps TRBD1 as D (6 bases). CDR1 is GTSNPN, CDR2 SVGIG, per germline (reference sequence). Trimming left V 7 bases short and J 5 bases short, with 18 bases between. This CDR3 is 15 amino acids long. The chain's CDR3 is CAYPSGGANNSPLHF. The sequenced part of the CDR3 DNA is TGTGCCTACCCCTCCGGGGGGGCTAATAATTCACCC.

This clone was recorded many times. The CDR3 goes on 3 residues after the read ends, and that part is filled in from the germline J gene. This chain uses TRBV30 with TRBJ2-7, with D uncertain. The CDR3 contains 11 residues. The V end lost 3 bases, the J end lost 2 bases, and 5 bases lay between the germline ends. Germline loops: CDR1 GTSNPN, CDR2 SVGIG (reference sequence). The CDR3: CAWSGTYEQYF. Partial CDR3 DNA: TGTGCCTGGAGCGGTACCTACGAG.

This clone showed up just a few times. The read ends 3 residues shy of where the CDR3 ends; the end is completed using the germline J gene. The chain carries TRBV11-2 and TRBJ2-7; 7 nucleotides match TRBD1. The CDR3 length is 14 residues. Germline V gives CDR1 SGHAT, CDR2 FQNNGV. After removal of 6 bases from V and 5 bases from J, the junction contained 10 bases not matched to a gene. The CDR3 bases that were read are TGTGCCAGCAGTCCCGGGACAGACAACGACGAG. Encoded protein: CASSPGTDNDE. The whole CDR3 region reads CASSPGTDNDEQYF. The variable domain in full, completed from reference TRBV11-2 and TRBJ2-7, reads EAGVAQSPRYKIIEKRQSVAFWCNPISGHATLYWYQQILGQGPKLLIQFQNNGVVDDSQLPKDRFSAERLKGVDSTLKIQPAKLEDSAVYLCASSPGTDNDEQYFGPGTRLTVT.

In the case of this clone: The CDR3 goes on 3 residues after the read ends, and that part is filled in from the germline J gene. The chain carries TRBV6-1 and TRBJ2-5; the D gene is possibly TRBD1 (5 bases). Trimming removed 3 bases at V and 1 base at J, with 9 bases between. CDR3 length: 14 residues. CDR1 and CDR2 (germline): MNHNS, SASEGT. The CDR3 region is CASSDWGAQETQYF. CDR3 bases read: TGTGCCAGCAGTGACTGGGGCGCCCAAGAGACC.

About this clone itself: The read is 3 residues too short to cover the CDR3 end, so that end is filled in from the germline J gene. This chain uses TRBV30 with TRBJ1-1; D might be TRBD1 (6 bases). CDR1 is GTSNPN, CDR2 SVGIG, per germline (reference sequence). Trimming removed 6 bases from V and 0 bases from J, with 20 bases in between. The CDR3 has 16 amino acids. The chain's CDR3 is CACNRGQQGMNTEAFF. Partial CDR3 DNA: TGTGCCTGCAATCGAGGTCAACAGGGAATGAACACTGAA.

In regard to this clone: Mismatch with germline at one junction end may stem from a read error. This CDR3 reads CARSNSYGYTF. The CDR3 DNA, read in part, is TGTGCCAGGAGTAATAGCTATGGC. The chain links TRBV19 to TRBJ1-2; D unresolved. The observed sequence ends 3 residues before the CDR3 terminus, with the missing tail filled in from the germline J gene. Germline lookup yields CDR1 LNHDA and CDR2 SQIVND (reference sequence). This CDR3 is built from 11 residues.

This clone was seen a few times. Read data end 3 residues before the CDR3 end; the end is taken from the germline J gene. The V and J genes are TRBV2 and TRBJ1-5, with 9 bases matching TRBD1. Germline trimming cut 6 bases from V and 7 bases from J; bases unmatched to any gene: 10. The CDR3 has 15 amino acids. The germline V gene encodes CDR1 SNHLY and CDR2 FYNNEI. The CDR3 bases that were read are TGTGCCAGCAGCCCCCCGGACAGGGGATTCCAGCCC. It encodes CASSPPDRGFQP. The CDR3 as a whole reads CASSPPDRGFQPQHF.

This clone was counted at least ten times. The CDR3 extends 3 residues past the end of the read, so its final part is completed from the germline J gene. V is TRBV30 and J is TRBJ1-6; perhaps TRBD1 as D (5 bases). The CDR3 length is 15 residues. Trimming left V 1 base short and J 10 bases short, with 17 bases between. The germline gives CDR1 GTSNPN, CDR2 SVGIG (reference sequence). The CDR3 sequence is CAWSAAHWGRSPLHF. Partial CDR3 DNA: TGTGCCTGGAGTGCGGCCCACTGGGGCAGATCACCC.

This clone was counted at least ten times. Incomplete CDR3 DNA: TGTGCCAGCAGCTCACAGGGTATTGAA. Translation: CASSSQGIE. The whole CDR3 region reads CASSSQGIEAFF. The rearrangement joins TRBV11-3 to TRBJ1-1, with D possibly being TRBD1 (6 bases). The read comes to an end 3 residues before the CDR3 does, leaving the germline J gene to fill in the end. V was clipped by 4 bases and J by 7 bases, with 10 bases between them. Per germline, CDR1 SGHNT and CDR2 YENEEA. The CDR3 is 12 amino acids.

This clone was picked up many times. The sequence runs out 3 residues before the end of the CDR3; the remainder is reconstructed from the germline J gene. The V call is TRBV5-1, the J call TRBJ1-2; tentative D call: TRBD1 (6 bases). Germline V gene lookup returns CDR1 SGHRS and CDR2 YFSETQ. Trimming left V 4 bases short and J 7 bases short, with 20 bases between. The CDR3 has 15 residues. The sequenced part of the CDR3 DNA is TGCGCCAGCAGCCAAACTCAGGTACAGGGCTCTGGC. Its translation is CASSQTQVQGSG. The CDR3 in its entirety is CASSQTQVQGSGYTF.

Turning to this clone: From the germline J gene comes the end of the CDR3, since the read stops 3 residues before it. Other DNA sequences within the sample encode an identical CDR3. The chain uses TRBV2 and TRBJ2-5; weak D call: TRBD1 (5 bases). The germline V gene has CDR1 SNHLY and CDR2 FYNNEI. V was trimmed by 6 bases and J by 0 bases, leaving 11 bases between them. This CDR3 has 14 amino acids. CDR3 in amino acids: CASSEQEYQETQYF. The DNA read from the CDR3 is TGTGCCAGCAGCGAACAGGAGTACCAAGAGACC.

This clone was counted between two and nine times. The CDR3 end falls 3 residues outside the read, so it is completed with the germline J gene. V gene TRBV7-8 combines with J gene TRBJ2-7; 8 bases are a match to TRBD1. This CDR3 is built from 15 residues. Trimming cost V 5 bases and J 5 bases; bases outside gene matches: 11. The germline gives CDR1 SGHVS, CDR2 FQNEAQ. CDR3 protein: CASSPRTGMNHEQYF. The covered CDR3 bases are TGTGCCAGCAGCCCTCGGACAGGGATGAACCACGAG.

This clone showed up many times. The read falls 3 residues short of the CDR3 end, and the missing part is taken from the germline J gene. The gene calls are TRBV7-9 and TRBJ1-2, with D perhaps TRBD1 (5 bases). This CDR3 is 12 amino acids long. Germline V gene lookup returns CDR1 SEHNR and CDR2 FQNEAQ (reference sequence). CDR3: CASARLGHGYTF. The CDR3 DNA, read in part, is TGTGCCAGCGCCCGGCTGGGGCACGGC.

In this sample, this clone turned up many times. The read stops 3 residues short of the end of the CDR3; the missing end is completed from the germline J gene. The chain recombines TRBV7-9 with TRBJ2-1, with D possibly TRBD1 on 6 matching bases. The CDR3 has 12 amino acids. Germline V lookup: CDR1 SEHNR, CDR2 FQNEAQ (reference sequence). V was pared by 6 bases and J by 6 bases, with 9 bases between. CDR3 bases read: TGTGCCAGCAGGCTAGGGGGCAATGAG. Translating it yields CASRLGGNE. The CDR3 in its entirety is CASRLGGNEQFF.

This clone was detected many times. Sequencing ends 3 residues short of the CDR3 end; the germline J gene provides the rest. The chain has TRBV13 and TRBJ2-1; TRBD1 aligns across 9 bases. With V trimmed by 7 bases and J by 1 base, 11 bases remained unmatched. The CDR3 has 17 amino acids. CDR1 PRHDT and CDR2 FYEKMQ come from the germline V gene (reference sequence). Incomplete CDR3 DNA: TGTGCCAGCACTGCACCGGCTGGACAGGGGTCCTACAATGAG. Protein: CASTAPAGQGSYNE. The CDR3 in full is CASTAPAGQGSYNEQFF.

This clone was counted ten times or more. Sequencing ends 3 residues short of the CDR3 end; the germline J gene provides the rest. The rearrangement uses TRBV7-3 and TRBJ1-1, with D possibly matching TRBD1 (6 bases). The germline gives CDR1 SGHTA, CDR2 FQGTGA. The V and J ends lost 5 bases and 3 bases respectively, with 10 bases between them. This CDR3 has 13 amino acids. CDR3 DNA, as far as it was read: TGTGCCAGCAGCCAAGGACAGCACACTGAA. Protein: CASSQGQHTE. From start to end, the CDR3 is CASSQGQHTEAFF.

Only a few counts were recorded for this clone. The CDR3 bases that were read are TGTGCCAGTAGCCAACAGGGGTCGCAGCCC. Protein: CASSQQGSQP. The whole CDR3 reads CASSQQGSQPQHF. The chain carries TRBV19 and TRBJ1-5; 7 bases match TRBD1. The read finishes 3 residues shy of the CDR3 end, and the germline J gene is used to complete it. This CDR3 spans 13 amino acids. Germline assignment: CDR1 LNHDA and CDR2 SQIVND (reference sequence). With V trimmed by 6 bases and J by 7 bases, 6 bases remained unmatched.

In regard to this clone: The read finishes 3 residues shy of the CDR3 end, and the germline J gene is used to complete it. The chain couples TRBV19 to TRBJ2-2; TRBD1 matches at 8 bases. V was pared by 3 bases and J by 4 bases, with 10 bases of the junction left unmatched. Looked up from germline, CDR1 is LNHDA and CDR2 is SQIVND (reference sequence). This CDR3 has 17 amino acids. The sequenced CDR3 bases are TGTGCCAGTAGTATCGGGGCAGGGGGCTCTTTCACCGGGGAG. Residues: CASSIGAGGSFTGE. The complete CDR3 reads CASSIGAGGSFTGELFF.

This clone was detected many times. The read stops 3 residues short of the end of the CDR3; the missing end is completed from the germline J gene. The chain uses TRBV2 and TRBJ1-2; the match to TRBD1 covers 7 bases. The CDR3 has 16 amino acids. V lost 6 bases and J lost 7; bases outside the gene matches: 17. CDR1 and CDR2 (germline): SNHLY, FYNNEI. The CDR3 sequence is CASRERLMRGPAGYTF. CDR3 DNA (partial): TGTGCCAGCAGGGAACGCCTAATGAGGGGGCCCGCTGGC.

This clone appeared a few times. CDR3 DNA (partial): TGTGCCAGTAGTATAAGGACAGGGGGGGCCTACGAG. Its translation: CASSIRTGGAYE. The whole CDR3 sequence reads CASSIRTGGAYEQYF. The chain recombines TRBV19 with TRBJ2-7; 10 nucleotides agree with TRBD1. The read is 3 residues too short to cover the CDR3 end, so that end is filled in from the germline J gene. V was clipped by 2 bases and J by 2 bases; unmatched bases: 3. Germline values: CDR1 LNHDA, CDR2 SQIVND (reference sequence). The CDR3 loop spans 15 amino acids.

This clone has a handful of counts. CDR3 in amino acids: CASINGVLAGAYEQYF. The CDR3 bases that were read are TGTGCCAGCATAAACGGGGTGCTAGCGGGGGCCTACGAG. The chain joins TRBV6-2 or TRBV6-3 to TRBJ2-7; 10 nucleotides line up with TRBD2. The CDR3 is cut off 3 residues early in the read; its end comes from the germline J gene. Per germline, CDR1 MNHEY and CDR2 SVGEGT. CDR3 length: 16 amino acids. V shed 7 bases and J 2 bases; nucleotides not matched to a gene: 11.

This clone was seen only a few times. Coverage ceases 3 residues before the CDR3 finishes, and the germline J gene fills in the end. This chain uses TRBV7-8 with TRBJ2-7, with D possibly TRBD1 on 5 matching bases. V was cut by 5 bases and J by 0 bases, with 17 bases left in between. The CDR3 sequence is 16 residues long. Germline V gene sequence: CDR1 SGHVS, CDR2 FQNEAQ. CDR3 DNA, as far as it was read: TGTGCCAGCAGCATCCCCGACTTTGGGGCCTCCTACGAG. Its protein is CASSIPDFGASYE. The entire CDR3 is CASSIPDFGASYEQYF.

A few counts support this clone. Coverage ceases 3 residues before the CDR3 finishes, and the germline J gene fills in the end. The chain combines TRBV6-2 or TRBV6-3 with TRBJ1-6; D unresolved. This CDR3 has 16 amino acids. Between the trimmed V and J ends, which lost 4 bases and 5 bases, there was a span of 15 bases. Germline V gives CDR1 MNHEY, CDR2 SVGEGT. Incomplete CDR3 DNA: TGTGCCAGCAGTTCCGCGAGGGTCTGGCATAATTCACCC. Translated, it gives CASSSARVWHNSP. The full CDR3 sequence reads CASSSARVWHNSPLHF.

Many counts were recorded for this clone. Read data end 3 residues before the CDR3 end; the end is taken from the germline J gene. J is TRBJ1-1 and V is TRBV7-2, with unresolved D. Per the germline V gene, CDR1 is SGHTA and CDR2 is FQGNSA. This CDR3 is 12 amino acids long. V shed 3 bases and J shed 3 bases, with 5 bases lying between them. CDR3 protein: CASSLTYTEAFF. CDR3 DNA (partial): TGTGCCAGCAGCTTGACATACACTGAA.

This clone was detected a few times. The CDR3 is cut off 3 residues early in the read; its end comes from the germline J gene. The gene calls are TRBV11-2 and TRBJ1-1, with D perhaps matching TRBD1 (6 bases). Looked up from germline, CDR1 is SGHAT and CDR2 is FQNNGV. Trimming removed 6 bases from V and 4 bases from J, with 18 bases in between. This CDR3 is built from 15 residues. Here the CDR3 reads CASRQPTGTTTEAFF. The sequenced part of the CDR3 DNA is TGTGCCAGCAGACAACCTACAGGGACGACCACTGAA.

The CDR3 here is CASSYSGGGETQYF. CDR3 DNA, as far as it was read: TGTGCCAGCAGTTACTCAGGAGGAGGGGAGACC. This chain links TRBV6-2 or TRBV6-3 with TRBJ2-5; D possibly corresponds to TRBD2 (6 bases). Read data end 3 residues before the CDR3 end; the end is taken from the germline J gene. Germline CDR1 reads MNHEY; CDR2 reads SVGEGT. This CDR3 has 14 residues. The germline V and J ends were trimmed by 0 bases and 5 bases, with 10 bases remaining between them.

In this sample, this clone turned up many times. The read stops 3 residues short of the end of the CDR3; the missing end is completed from the germline J gene. The chain links TRBV18 to TRBJ2-5; the match to TRBD1 covers 7 bases. The V segment lost 1 base and the J segment 0 bases; nucleotides outside the gene matches: 2. This CDR3 comprises 15 residues. CDR1 KGHSH and CDR2 LQKENI come from the germline V gene. The DNA read from the CDR3 is TGTGCCAGCTCACCACTCGACAGGGACCAAGAGACC. Protein product: CASSPLDRDQET. The CDR3 as a whole reads CASSPLDRDQETQYF.